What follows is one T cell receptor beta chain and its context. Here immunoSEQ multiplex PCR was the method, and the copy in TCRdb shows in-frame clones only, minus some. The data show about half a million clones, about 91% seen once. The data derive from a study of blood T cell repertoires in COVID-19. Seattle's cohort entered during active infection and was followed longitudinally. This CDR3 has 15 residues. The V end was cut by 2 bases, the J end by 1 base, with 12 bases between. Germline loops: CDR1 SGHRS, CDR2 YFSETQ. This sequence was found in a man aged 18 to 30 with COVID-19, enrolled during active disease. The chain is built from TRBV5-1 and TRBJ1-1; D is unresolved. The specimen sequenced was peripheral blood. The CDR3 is CASSLEGYRNTEAFF. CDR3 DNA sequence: TGCGCCAGCAGCTTAGAGGGCTACAGGAACACTGAAGCTTTCTTT.